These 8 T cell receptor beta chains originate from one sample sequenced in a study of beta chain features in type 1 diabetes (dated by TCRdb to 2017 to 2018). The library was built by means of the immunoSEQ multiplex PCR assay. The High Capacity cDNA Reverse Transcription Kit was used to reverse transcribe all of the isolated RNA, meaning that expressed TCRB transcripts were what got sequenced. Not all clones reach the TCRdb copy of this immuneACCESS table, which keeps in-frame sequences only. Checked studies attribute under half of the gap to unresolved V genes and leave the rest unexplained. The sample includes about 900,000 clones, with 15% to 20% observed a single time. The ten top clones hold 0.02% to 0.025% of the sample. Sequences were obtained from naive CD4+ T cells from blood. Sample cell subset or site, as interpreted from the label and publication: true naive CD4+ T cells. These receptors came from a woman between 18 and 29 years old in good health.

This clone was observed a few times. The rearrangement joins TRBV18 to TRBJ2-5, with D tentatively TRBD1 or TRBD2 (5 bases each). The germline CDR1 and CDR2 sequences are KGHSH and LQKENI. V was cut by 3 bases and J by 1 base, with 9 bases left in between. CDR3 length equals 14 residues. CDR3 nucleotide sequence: TGTGCCAGCTCACCGAGGGGAGTCCAAGAGACCCAGTACTTC. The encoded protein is CASSPRGVQETQYF.

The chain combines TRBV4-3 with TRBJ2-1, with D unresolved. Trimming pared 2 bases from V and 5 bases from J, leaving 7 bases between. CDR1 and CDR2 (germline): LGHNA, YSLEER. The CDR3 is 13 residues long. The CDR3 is CASSQSRHNEQFF. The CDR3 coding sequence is TGCGCCAGCAGCCAAAGCAGGCACAATGAGCAGTTCTTC.

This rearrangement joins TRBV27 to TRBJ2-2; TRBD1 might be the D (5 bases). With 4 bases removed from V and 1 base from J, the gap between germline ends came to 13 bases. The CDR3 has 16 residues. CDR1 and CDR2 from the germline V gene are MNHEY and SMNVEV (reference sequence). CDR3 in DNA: TGTGCCAGCAGTTATCGGGTAGACAGGAACACCGGGGAGCTGTTTTTT. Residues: CASSYRVDRNTGELFF.

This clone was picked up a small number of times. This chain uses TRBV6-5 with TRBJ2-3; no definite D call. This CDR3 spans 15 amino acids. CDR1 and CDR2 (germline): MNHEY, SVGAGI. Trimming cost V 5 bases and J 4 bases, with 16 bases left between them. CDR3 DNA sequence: TGTGCCAGCAGTAACACCGAGGCAGGTGCAGATACGCAGTATTTT. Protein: CASSNTEAGADTQYF.

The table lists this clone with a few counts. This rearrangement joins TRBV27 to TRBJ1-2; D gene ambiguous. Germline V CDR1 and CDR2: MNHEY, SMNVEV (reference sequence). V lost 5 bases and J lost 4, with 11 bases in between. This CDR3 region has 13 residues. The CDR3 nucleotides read TGTGCCAGCAGTCCCCGCCGGTCCTATGGCTACACCTTC. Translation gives CASSPRRSYGYTF.

In nucleotides, the CDR3 is TGTGCCAGCTCACCACTAAGGGCAAAAGAGACCCAGTACTTC. This gives the protein CASSPLRAKETQYF. J is TRBJ2-5 and V is TRBV18; D not certain. This CDR3 has 14 amino acids. V was shortened by 1 base and J by 3 bases, with 9 bases between the two germline ends. Germline-derived CDR1 and CDR2 are KGHSH and LQKENI.

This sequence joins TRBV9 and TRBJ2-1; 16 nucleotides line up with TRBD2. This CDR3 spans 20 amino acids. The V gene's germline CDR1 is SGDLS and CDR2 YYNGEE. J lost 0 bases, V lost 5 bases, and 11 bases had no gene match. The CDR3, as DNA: TGTGCCAGCAGTAGTAAGGGGGGACTAGCGGGAGGGAGCTCCTACAATGAGCAGTTCTTC. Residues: CASSSKGGLAGGSSYNEQFF.

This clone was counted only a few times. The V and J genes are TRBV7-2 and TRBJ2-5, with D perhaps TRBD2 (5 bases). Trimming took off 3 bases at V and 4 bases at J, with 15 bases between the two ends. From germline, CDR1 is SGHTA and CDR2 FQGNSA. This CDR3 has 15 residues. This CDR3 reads CASSLSWRAAETQYF. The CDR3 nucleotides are TGTGCCAGCAGCTTGAGCTGGCGGGCAGCAGAGACCCAGTACTTC.